This record looks at one T cell receptor (beta chain) sequence and its context. It has no known antigen specificity. Nothing much larger sits one base from this clone, and base qualities are not available. Whole blood was collected in K2EDTA tubes by collaborating institutions according to the institutions' own protocols. For TCRbeta analysis, collaborators shipped samples as frozen whole blood, isolated PBMCs, or DNA extracted from either of those sample types. This sample is drawn from a study of blood T cell repertoires in COVID-19 (dated by TCRdb to 2020 to 2021). At the level of the whole study: The collaborator samples originated in the United States, Italy and Spain and spanned the acute and convalescent phases of COVID-19. The material from the prospective study consisted of cDNA or gDNA derived from T cells, B-cell-depleted T cells, or PBMCs. Subjects who had been exposed to COVID-19, were actively infected with it, or had recovered from it provided the deeply sampled blood TCRbeta repertoires that made up the dataset. The repertoires were released in a freely available public database intended as a resource for research on the immune response to SARS-CoV-2. Samples came from the ongoing ImmuneRACE study (first 160 participants) plus 1,254 subjects from 6 global collaborators. Sample metadata almost always included a de-identified subject ID, COVID-19 status, age in years and sex. Where available, HLA class I and class II types were obtained from metadata supplied by the sample provider rather than from assay-based typing. Overall study outcomes, separate from this receptor: How much clinical and demographic metadata was included differed by source and by participant, and the metadata was provided uncurated.

TCRbeta CDR3 regions were amplified from genomic DNA using the immunoSEQ Assay, a bias-controlled multiplex PCR. On the authors' methods: Within the assay, amplification of reference gene primers was used to estimate how many nucleated cells each sample contained. To quantify the absolute abundance of each unique TCRbeta CDR3 rearrangement, sequence reads were collapsed and filtered. For each sample, productive Simpson clonality was calculated as the square root of Simpson's diversity index across productive rearrangements. TCRdb holds this immuneACCESS table with in-frame rearrangements only. Some clones are missing; in checked studies, unresolved V genes explain under half, and the rest has no known cause. V and J calls and clone size are as listed in that table; D and trimming were resolved from the DNA. The sample table contains 100,000 or so clones; only one count was recorded for roughly 80% of them. The ten largest clones add up to roughly a tenth of the sample.

V and J are trimmed by 3 bases and 6 bases, and the gene matches miss 5 bases of the junction. The germline V gene specifies KGHSH as CDR1 and LQKENI as CDR2. The cysteine opens and the phenylalanine closes a CDR3 of 16 amino acids. The entry retains the CDR3 DNA only, 48 bases that are in frame from base 1. The rearrangement combines TRBV18 with TRBJ2-1; 13 nucleotides in the junction match TRBD2. The sequenced sample was peripheral blood. This clonotype originated in a man in his sixties or seventies with active or convalescent COVID-19. This receptor carries the CDR3 CASSPAGTSGTNEQFF. The nucleotide sequence is TGTGCCAGCTCACCTGCCGGGACTAGCGGGACCAATGAGCAGTTCTTC.